Here is one T cell receptor beta chain with its context. Using a J-beta primer mix together with a sample-barcoded 5' primer, a second PCR was run for about 7 to 12 cycles. MiXCR, run by TCRdb on the 5' RACE reads, gives a single entry per CDR3 protein. The sample has 700,000 to 850,000 distinct CDR3 sequences; 53% are singletons. Between the trimmed V and J ends, which lost 10 bases and 2 bases, there was a span of 18 bases. CDR3 size: 16 residues. Germline CDR1 SGHAT, CDR2 FQNNGV. The entry originates in a study of blood T cells in healthy people across ages. The sequence was collected from an elderly man in good health. The sample was blood. The V call is TRBV11-2, the J call TRBJ2-6; tentative D call: TRBD1 (5 bases). Here the CDR3 reads CAMTQGPWAGANVLTF. For the CDR3, the DNA is TGTGCCATGACGCAGGGCCCTTGGGCTGGGGCCAACGTCCTGACTTTC.